The 10 T cell receptor beta chains in this list originate from one sample, sequenced in a study of beta chain features in type 1 diabetes. General observations from the study: Shorter TCRB CDR3s, moderately but significantly so, marked every one of the four CD4+ subsets in Type 1 diabetes patients.

What these receptors recognize is not known. What was sequenced were expressed TCRB transcripts, since all of the isolated RNA had been reverse transcribed. This table comes from immunoSEQ multiplex PCR, and its TCRdb copy is limited to in-frame clones, with some not included. The repertoire holds 300,000 or so clones, with around 8.5% as singletons. The sequenced sample consisted of central memory CD4+ T cells from blood. These receptors all come from a man aged 25 to 45 with type 1 diabetes.

This clone was detected only a few times. The V and J genes are TRBV5-6 and TRBJ2-3, with D maybe TRBD1 (6 bases). CDR1 and CDR2 (germline): SGHDT, YYEEEE. Trimming removed 1 base at V and 4 bases at J, with 19 bases between. The CDR3 runs to 17 residues. The CDR3, as DNA: TGTGCCAGCAGCTTGCGTTCTACAGGGTCTCTGCCAGATACGCAGTATTTT. This codes for CASSLRSTGSLPDTQYF.

The sample holds a few counts of this clone. The rearrangement uses TRBV2 and TRBJ2-5, with 12 bases aligning to TRBD2. The ends lost 6 bases at V and 5 bases at J; junction bases unmatched: 7. The CDR3 length is 15 residues. CDR1 is SNHLY, CDR2 FYNNEI, per germline. CDR3 DNA: TGTGCCAGCAGAGGACTAGCGGGGAATACGGAGACCCAGTACTTC. The encoded protein is CASRGLAGNTETQYF.

A few counts support this clone. This chain connects TRBV5-4 to TRBJ2-3; 11 bases line up with TRBD2. The V and J ends lost 3 bases and 2 bases, in that order; junction bases with no gene match: 5. The CDR3 covers 16 residues. Per germline, CDR1 SGHNT and CDR2 YYREEE (reference sequence). The CDR3 protein is CASSSSSGGPTDTQYF. The CDR3 DNA is TGTGCCAGCAGCTCCTCTAGCGGGGGGCCCACAGATACGCAGTATTTT. Looking up the rest from reference TRBV5-4 and TRBJ2-3 gives the full variable domain: ETGVTQSPTHLIKTRGQQVTLRCSSQSGHNTVSWYQQALGQGPQFIFQYYREEENGRGNFPPRFSGLQFPNYSSELNVNALELDDSALYLCASSSSSGGPTDTQYFGPGTRLTVL.

V and J are TRBV9 and TRBJ2-3; D unresolved. The CDR3 covers 16 residues. Germline V lookup: CDR1 SGDLS, CDR2 YYNGEE. The ends were cut back, 0 bases at V and 3 bases at J, with 14 bases in the middle. The CDR3: CASSVGAGAGTDTQYF. In nucleotides, the CDR3 is TGTGCCAGCAGCGTAGGAGCAGGCGCTGGTACAGATACGCAGTATTTT. Full variable domain (remainder filled in from reference TRBV9 and TRBJ2-3): DSGVTQTPKHLITATGQRVTLRCSPRSGDLSVYWYQQSLDQGLQFLIQYYNGEERAKGNILERFSAQQFPDLHSELNLSSLELGDSALYFCASSVGAGAGTDTQYFGPGTRLTVL.

This clone was counted between two and nine times. This chain uses TRBV5-1 with TRBJ2-1; D is unresolved. This CDR3 contains 11 residues. CDR1 is SGHRS and CDR2 is YFSETQ in the germline V gene. V lost 2 bases and J lost 13, with 10 bases in between. The CDR3 nucleotides are TGCGCCAGCAGCTTAAACGAAGCCCAGTTCTTC. Its translation: CASSLNEAQFF.

The sample holds a few counts of this clone. The J gene is TRBJ1-1, the V gene TRBV11-2; D not resolved. Trimming cost V 2 bases and J 0 bases, with 7 bases left between them. The CDR3 loop spans 14 amino acids. Germline V gives CDR1 SGHAT, CDR2 FQNNGV. Here the CDR3 reads CASSLLLLNTEAFF. The CDR3 DNA sequence: TGTGCCAGCAGCTTACTGCTTTTGAACACTGAAGCTTTCTTT.

This clone was observed many times. The chain employs TRBV10-3 and TRBJ2-5; D gene uncertain. V was cut by 3 bases and J by 1 base, with 12 bases left in between. The CDR3 runs to 15 residues. Germline CDR1 and CDR2: ENHRY and SYGVKD. The CDR3 here is CAISDRESFQETQYF. The CDR3 coding sequence is TGTGCCATCAGTGATCGAGAAAGCTTCCAAGAGACCCAGTACTTC.

This clone occurred a few times. The chain carries TRBV25-1 and TRBJ2-5; D is unresolved. The V gene's germline CDR1 is MGHDK and CDR2 SYGVNS. The CDR3 spans 13 residues. Trimming removed 5 bases from V and 2 bases from J, with 9 bases in between. CDR3 protein: CASSTNRQETQYF. The DNA for the CDR3 is TGTGCCAGCAGTACTAACCGACAAGAGACCCAGTACTTC.

This clone showed up just a few times. This sequence joins TRBV5-4 and TRBJ2-3; 8 bases match TRBD1. The germline V gene encodes CDR1 SGHNT and CDR2 YYREEE (reference sequence). There are 14 residues in the CDR3. The ends lost 4 bases at V and 1 base at J; junction bases unmatched: 2. Written as DNA, the CDR3 is TGTGCCAGCAGCCCGGACAGGGGCACAGATACGCAGTATTTT. It encodes CASSPDRGTDTQYF.

The chain carries TRBV19 and TRBJ2-3, with no clear D. Germline CDR1 is LNHDA and CDR2 is SQIVND (reference sequence). The CDR3 has 15 amino acids. The V gene lost 7 bases and the J gene lost 1 base, with 15 bases spanning the gap. This CDR3 reads CASNNKFEGTDTQYF. Written as DNA, the CDR3 is TGTGCCAGTAATAACAAATTCGAGGGCACAGATACGCAGTATTTT.